This entry lists 21 T cell receptor beta chains sequenced from one sample in a study of metastatic and nonmetastatic thyroid tumors. Thyroid surgery was preceded by no treatment in any patient. TCRdb re-called the PCR reads via MiXCR. The data show 15,000 to 20,000 clones, with around 38% seen just once and over 20% held by the top ten. The sequenced material came from tumor tissue. The source of these receptors is a female donor with papillary thyroid cancer or a benign thyroid nodule (not recorded which). Some clones in this sample may be carry-over from other donors' samples.

This chain uses TRBV6-1 with TRBJ2-3, with D unresolved. Deletions cut 7 bases from V and 10 bases from J, with 21 bases between. Germline V gives CDR1 MNHNS, CDR2 SASEGT. CDR3 size: 14 residues. This CDR3 is CASTPIITTYPQYF. In DNA, the CDR3 is TGTGCCAGCACTCCCATCATCACCACGTATCCGCAGTATTTT.

This clone was recorded many times. This chain connects TRBV6-1 to TRBJ2-7; 9 bases fit TRBD1. There are 14 residues in the CDR3. CDR1 and CDR2 from the germline V gene are MNHNS and SASEGT. Unmatched junction bases numbered 5, after V lost 5 bases and J lost 3 bases. CDR3 in DNA: TGTGCCAGCAGTAGGGGGACAGGGCGCTACGAGCAGTACTTC. It encodes CASSRGTGRYEQYF.

This rearrangement joins TRBV20-1 to TRBJ1-2; tentatively, D is TRBD1 (5 bases). The CDR3 covers 13 residues. The V end lost 0 bases, the J end lost 7 bases, and 12 bases lay between the germline ends. CDR1 and CDR2 from the germline V gene are DFQATT and SNEGSKA (reference sequence). CDR3 nucleotides: TGCAGTGCTAGAGATCCAGGGTTGGGTGGCTACACCTTC. Translated, it gives CSARDPGLGGYTF.

This clone was seen only once. A read error may account for a junction end that differs from germline. J is TRBJ1-3 and V is TRBV30, with D maybe TRBD1 (6 bases). This CDR3 comprises 12 residues. Germline-derived CDR1 and CDR2 are GTSNPN and SVGIG (reference sequence). The CDR3 sequence is CAWGVHEGAIYF. CDR3 in DNA: TGTGCCTGGGGTGTACACGAGGGGGCCATATATTTT.

This sequence joins TRBV10-1 and TRBJ2-1; D gene unclear. Per germline, CDR1 WNHNN and CDR2 SYGVQD (reference sequence). The CDR3 spans 12 residues. Deletions cut 3 bases from V and 12 bases from J, with 12 bases between. The CDR3 nucleotides are TGCGCCAGCAGTGAAGGGAACTATGCGCAGTTCTTC. The encoded protein is CASSEGNYAQFF.

This clone is categorized as medium-sized. A much larger clone lies a single base off, so this may be a read error. This chain joins TRBV29-1 and TRBJ1-5; D is possibly TRBD1 (6 bases). CDR1 and CDR2 (germline): SQVTM, ANQGSEA. Between the trimmed V and J ends, which lost 7 bases and 7 bases, there was a span of 17 bases. This CDR3 has 13 residues. In DNA form, the CDR3 reads TGCAGCGCGCCGGTCCAGGGGAGACAGCCCCAGCATTTT. Translation gives CSAPVQGRQPQHF. The variable domain in full, completed from reference TRBV29-1 and TRBJ1-5, reads SAVISQKPSRDICQRGTSLTIQCQVDSQVTMMFWYRQQPGQSLTLIATANQGSEATYESGFVIDKFPISRPNLTFSTLTVSNMSPEDSSIYLCSAPVQGRQPQHFGDGTRLSIL.

The chain links TRBV7-6 to TRBJ1-5; D might be TRBD1 (5 bases). CDR1 SGHVS and CDR2 FNYEAQ come from the germline V gene. V lost 5 bases, J lost 1 base, and 15 bases lay in between. The CDR3 length is 16 residues. The CDR3 sequence: CASSLPTAKSNQPQHF. DNA for the CDR3: TGTGCCAGCAGCCTCCCGACAGCGAAGAGCAATCAGCCCCAGCATTTT.

The J gene is TRBJ1-2, the V gene TRBV12-3 or TRBV12-4; D might be TRBD1 (5 bases). V lost 10 bases and J lost 4, with 16 bases in between. The CDR3 consists of 13 residues. CDR3 nucleotides: TGTGCCATCGGGAAGACGGGGACCTATGGCTACACCTTC. This encodes CAIGKTGTYGYTF.

The table lists this clone with a few counts. The J gene is TRBJ2-7, the V gene TRBV24-1; D is perhaps TRBD1 or TRBD2 (5 bases each). The V gene's germline CDR1 is KGHDR and CDR2 SFDVKD. The germline V and J ends were trimmed by 7 bases and 8 bases, with 17 bases remaining between them. The length of the CDR3 is 13 residues. This CDR3 reads CATSTTPGRQQYF. CDR3 DNA: TGTGCCACCAGCACTACACCGGGACGTCAGCAGTACTTC.

This clone was observed a handful of times. V usage is TRBV6-6 and J usage is TRBJ1-6; D is unresolved. The CDR3 is 13 residues long. CDR1 is MNHNY and CDR2 is SVGAGI in the germline V gene (reference sequence). V lost 3 bases and J 5 bases, leaving 5 bases between the germline ends. The CDR3 nucleotides are TGTGCCAGCAGTTATTTGGATAATTCACCCCTCCACTTT. Translated: CASSYLDNSPLHF.

This clone was found a few times. The chain has TRBV28 and TRBJ1-2; 8 bases map to TRBD1. The CDR3 consists of 14 residues. The germline V gene encodes CDR1 MDHEN and CDR2 SYDVKM. Germline trimming cut 9 bases from V and 3 bases from J; bases unmatched to any gene: 9. In DNA, the CDR3 is TGTGCCAGTAAGAGGACAGGGAGTGACTATGGCTACACCTTC. Protein product: CASKRTGSDYGYTF.

This sequence joins TRBV13 and TRBJ1-2, with 9 bases that match TRBD1. V lost 4 bases, J lost 7 bases, and 10 bases stayed unmatched. The CDR3 covers 15 residues. Germline assignment: CDR1 PRHDT and CDR2 FYEKMQ (reference sequence). The CDR3 region is CASSSRDRAPGGYTF. The CDR3 DNA follows: TGTGCCAGCAGCTCAAGGGACAGGGCCCCGGGTGGCTACACCTTC.

The chain employs TRBV7-6 and TRBJ2-2, with a weak D call TRBD2 (5 bases). The CDR3 is 15 amino acids. Trimming cost V 8 bases and J 0 bases, with 13 bases left between them. Germline values: CDR1 SGHVS, CDR2 FNYEAQ. The CDR3 region is CASARLATNTGELFF. For the CDR3, the DNA is TGTGCCAGCGCAAGGTTAGCGACGAACACCGGGGAGCTGTTTTTT.

This chain connects TRBV2 to TRBJ1-5; D unresolved. The CDR3 has 14 residues. Germline-derived CDR1 and CDR2 are SNHLY and FYNNEI. Trimming pared 7 bases from V and 6 bases from J, leaving 16 bases between. In nucleotides, the CDR3 is TGTGCCAGCACTACCGGGCATAGTCGTCAGCCCCAGCATTTT. Residues: CASTTGHSRQPQHF.

The chain is built from TRBV20-1 and TRBJ2-3; D gene uncertain. This CDR3 comprises 14 residues. Deletions cut 1 base from V and 0 bases from J, with 8 bases between. Germline assignment: CDR1 DFQATT and CDR2 SNEGSKA (reference sequence). The DNA for the CDR3 is TGCAGTGCTAGAGGGGCCATAAGCACAGATACGCAGTATTTT. Translation: CSARGAISTDTQYF.

This clone was counted between two and nine times. The genes are TRBV6-2 or TRBV6-3 and TRBJ2-7, with 11 bases that match TRBD2. This CDR3 comprises 17 residues. Germline V gives CDR1 MNHEY, CDR2 SVGEGT. The J segment lost 4 bases and the V segment lost 0 bases, leaving 8 bases of the junction unmatched. The CDR3 here is CASSYSLTGTSGYEQYF. For the CDR3, the DNA is TGTGCCAGCAGTTACTCCTTAACCGGGACTAGCGGATACGAGCAGTACTTC.

By share, this clone counts as medium-sized. The chain links TRBV6-1 to TRBJ1-6, with D unresolved. CDR1 is MNHNS and CDR2 is SASEGT in the germline V gene. CDR3 length equals 13 residues. V gave up 1 base and J gave up 14 bases, with 12 bases separating them. Written as DNA, the CDR3 is TGTGCCAGCAGTGAAGACGAGCTCAAGGCCCTCCACTTT. Protein product: CASSEDELKALHF.

The chain links TRBV5-1 to TRBJ2-6; D is perhaps TRBD2 (6 bases). The CDR3 is 17 residues long. V gave up 0 bases and J gave up 0 bases, with 10 bases separating them. Per the germline V gene, CDR1 is SGHRS and CDR2 is YFSETQ. CDR3 nucleotides: TGCGCCAGCAGCTTGGGGGACTCCTTCTCTGGGGCCAACGTCCTGACTTTC. As protein: CASSLGDSFSGANVLTF.

The chain employs TRBV7-9 and TRBJ1-3; D may be TRBD1 (6 bases). The V end lost 4 bases, the J end lost 8 bases, and 9 bases lay between the germline ends. Germline CDR1 SEHNR, CDR2 FQNEAQ (reference sequence). CDR3 length: 12 residues. The CDR3: CASSSRGDTIYF. As DNA, the CDR3 is TGTGCCAGCAGCTCCAGGGGAGACACCATATATTTT.

The V and J genes are TRBV19 and TRBJ2-2; 7 nucleotides align to TRBD2. Germline V CDR1 and CDR2: LNHDA, SQIVND (reference sequence). J gave up 0 bases and V 6 bases, and 4 bases lay outside the gene matches. The CDR3 covers 15 residues. The CDR3 reads CASRASGANTGELFF. In DNA form, the CDR3 reads TGTGCCAGTAGGGCTAGCGGTGCGAACACCGGGGAGCTGTTTTTT.

This clone appeared once. This sequence joins TRBV20-1 and TRBJ2-7, with 13 nucleotides matching TRBD2. The germline V gene encodes CDR1 DFQATT and CDR2 SNEGSKA (reference sequence). The J segment lost 5 bases and the V segment lost 6 bases, leaving 7 bases of the junction unmatched. The CDR3 has 14 amino acids. This chain's CDR3 is CSAVGLAGAHEQYF. The CDR3 DNA follows: TGCAGTGCCGTCGGACTAGCGGGAGCCCACGAGCAGTACTTC.